This TCR beta chain was found in a study of technical replicates of blood from a handful of donors. Produced via immunoSEQ multiplex PCR; TCRdb's table is partial and in-frame only. The sample has about 75,000 clones, roughly 91% seen once; the top ten hold 0.37%. This CDR3 is 14 amino acids long. Germline CDR1 reads SEHNR; CDR2 reads FQNEAQ (reference sequence). V lost 4 bases and J lost 1; bases outside the gene matches: 2. This receptor was obtained from a human donor in good health. Some clones in this sample may be carry-over from other donors' samples. What was sequenced was T cells isolated from PBMCs. This rearrangement joins TRBV7-9 to TRBJ1-1; TRBD1 matches 8 bases. The CDR3 protein is CASSWTGQNTEAFF. The CDR3 DNA follows: TGTGCCAGCAGCTGGACAGGGCAGAACACTGAAGCTTTCTTT.